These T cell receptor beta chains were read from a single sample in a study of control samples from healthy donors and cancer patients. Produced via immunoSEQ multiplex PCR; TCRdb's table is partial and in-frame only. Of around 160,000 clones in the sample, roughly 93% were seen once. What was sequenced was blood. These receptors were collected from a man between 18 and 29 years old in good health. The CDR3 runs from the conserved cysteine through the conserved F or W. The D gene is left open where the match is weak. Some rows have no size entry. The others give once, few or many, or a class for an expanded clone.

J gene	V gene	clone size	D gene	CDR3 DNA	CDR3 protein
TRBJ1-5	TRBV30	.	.	TGTGCCTGCTCTACCGGGACCCTGGACAATCAGCCCCAGCATTTT	CACSTGTLDNQPQHF
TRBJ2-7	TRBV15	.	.	TGTGCCACCAGCATAGGACGGATCGCACCCTACGAGCAGTACTTC	CATSIGRIAPYEQYF
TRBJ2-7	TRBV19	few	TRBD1	TGTGCCAGTAGTATAGCTAGAAACAGGGGGATCTACGAGCAGTACTTC	CASSIARNRGIYEQYF
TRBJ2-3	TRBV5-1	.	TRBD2	TGCGCCAGCAGCTTGGAGCTAGCGGGTCGCACAGATACGCAGTATTTT	CASSLELAGRTDTQYF
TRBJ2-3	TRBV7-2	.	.	TGTGCCAGCAGCTATCGGGGACCTAGCACAGATACGCAGTATTTT	CASSYRGPSTDTQYF
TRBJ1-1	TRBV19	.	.	TGTGCCAGTAGTATCGGTGCAGGGGCCGAATCGGGAGCTTTCTTT	CASSIGAGAESGAFF
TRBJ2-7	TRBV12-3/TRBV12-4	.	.	TGTGCCAGCAGTTTAGGCGAATACGAGCAGTACTTC	CASSLGEYEQYF
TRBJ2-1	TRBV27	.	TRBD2	TGTGCCAGCAGTTTATTGGGCGGGAGCTCCTACAATGAGCAGTTCTTC	CASSLLGGSSYNEQFF
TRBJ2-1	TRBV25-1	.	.	TGTGCCAGCAGTGAACCGCGGGGATACAATGAGCAGTTCTTC	CASSEPRGYNEQFF
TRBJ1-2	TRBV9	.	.	TGTGCCAGCAGCGTAGGACCCGGGGGGGGCTATGGCTACACCTTC	CASSVGPGGGYGYTF
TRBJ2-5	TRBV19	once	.	TGTGCCAGTAGTCCCAATCCCCGGGCCTGGCCTGGGACCCAGTACTTC	CASSPNPRAWPGTQYF